This T cell receptor beta chain was retrieved from a study of control samples from healthy donors and cancer patients. Some clones are missing from TCRdb's copy, which holds only in-frame ones; the method was immunoSEQ multiplex PCR. The sample lists approximately 100,000 clones, about nine tenths seen once, with around 3.8% in the top ten. The CDR3 has 17 amino acids. CDR1 and CDR2 (germline): KGHDR, SFDVKD. V lost 4 bases to trimming and J lost 0 bases, with 12 bases between them. V is TRBV24-1 and J is TRBJ2-6, with D uncertain. This receptor was taken from a woman younger than 30 in good health. Sequenced sample: blood. The CDR3 is CATSDSRESSGANVLTF. CDR3 DNA: TGTGCCACCAGTGACTCAAGAGAGAGCTCTGGGGCCAACGTCCTGACTTTC.